The 30 T cell receptor beta chains given below trace back to one sample, sequenced in a study of cytomegalovirus exposure and HLA in healthy donors. PCR primers comprised 60 Vbeta and 13 Jbeta primers. This table comes from immunoSEQ multiplex PCR, and its TCRdb copy is limited to in-frame clones, with some not included. The profile covers around 180,000 clones, with approximately 84% appearing a single time and around 4.9% taken by the ten largest. The sample consisted of PBMCs. The receptors were gathered from a man between 18 and 29 years old in good health and CMV-seronegative.

The chain uses TRBV6-6 and TRBJ1-1, with 10 nucleotides matching TRBD1. Trimming cost V 4 bases and J 4 bases; bases outside gene matches: 9. This CDR3 contains 16 residues. Germline CDR1 and CDR2: MNHNY and SVGAGI (reference sequence). This chain's CDR3 is CASSFRRDRGTTEAFF. As DNA, the CDR3 is TGTGCCAGCAGTTTCCGCCGGGACAGGGGTACCACTGAAGCTTTCTTT.

The rearrangement joins TRBV4-1 to TRBJ1-2, with a possible D match to TRBD1 (5 bases). In germline, CDR1 is MGHRA, CDR2 YSYEKL. This CDR3 region has 15 residues. Trimming removed 1 base at V and 5 bases at J, with 14 bases between. CDR3 nucleotide sequence: TGCGCCAGCAGCCAAGCCCCCGACAGCCAATATGGCTACACCTTC. It is translated as CASSQAPDSQYGYTF.

Comment on this clone: At one boundary the junction diverges from the germline segment, which might be a read error. V usage is TRBV7-9 and J usage is TRBJ1-2; D is unresolved. The germline V gene encodes CDR1 SEHNR and CDR2 FQNEAQ (reference sequence). The length of the CDR3 is 16 residues. In nucleotides, the CDR3 is TGTTCCAGCAGCCGAACCCAAATGTACAAAAACTATGGCTACACCTTC. Residues: CSSSRTQMYKNYGYTF.

The chain couples TRBV9 to TRBJ2-1; 10 positions match TRBD2. The germline V gene encodes CDR1 SGDLS and CDR2 YYNGEE. V lost 5 bases, J lost 7 bases, and 6 bases stayed unmatched. The CDR3 spans 14 residues. The CDR3 protein is CASSLAGVSNEQFF. Written as DNA, the CDR3 is TGTGCCAGCAGTCTAGCGGGAGTATCTAATGAGCAGTTCTTC.

V and J are TRBV5-1 and TRBJ1-6, with D possibly matching TRBD1 (5 bases). V lost 4 bases and J 14 bases, leaving 25 bases between the germline ends. This CDR3 has 16 amino acids. Germline CDR1 and CDR2: SGHRS and YFSETQ. In DNA form, the CDR3 reads TGCGCCAGCAGCCCGGGGACTGGGGTCCATAGTTGGGCCCTCCACTTT. Amino acid sequence: CASSPGTGVHSWALHF. The full variable domain, with the rest looked up from reference TRBV5-1 and TRBJ1-6, is KAGVTQTPRYLIKTRGQQVTLSCSPISGHRSVSWYQQTPGQGLQFLFEYFSETQRNKGNFPGRFSGRQFSNSRSEMNVSTLELGDSALYLCASSPGTGVHSWALHFGNGTRLTVT.

The chain joins TRBV7-9 to TRBJ2-7, with a tentative D call TRBD1 (6 bases). Germline lookup yields CDR1 SEHNR and CDR2 FQNEAQ (reference sequence). V gave up 5 bases and J gave up 2 bases, with 13 bases separating them. The CDR3 totals 14 residues. CDR3 region: CASSQQGWTYEQYF. In DNA, the CDR3 is TGTGCCAGCAGCCAACAGGGATGGACCTACGAGCAGTACTTC.

This chain connects TRBV13 to TRBJ2-3; TRBD2 matches 13 bases. Germline CDR1 is PRHDT and CDR2 is FYEKMQ (reference sequence). The CDR3 loop spans 17 amino acids. Trimming cost V 4 bases and J 7 bases; bases outside gene matches: 11. CDR3 residues: CASSSTNWTSGGNTQYF. CDR3 DNA: TGTGCCAGCAGCTCCACCAACTGGACTAGCGGGGGTAATACGCAGTATTTT.

This clone was recorded only once. This chain connects TRBV6-1 to TRBJ2-3; 8 bases agree with TRBD1. This CDR3 comprises 12 residues. Germline CDR1 reads MNHNS; CDR2 reads SASEGT. The junction had 5 bases not matched to a gene; V was cut back by 10 bases and J by 5 bases. CDR3: CATQGAGDTQYF. Here the CDR3 DNA reads TGTGCCACCCAGGGGGCTGGAGATACGCAGTATTTT.

This chain joins TRBV23-1 and TRBJ2-4, with D unresolved. TRBV23-1 is known as an ORF, though its function is uncertain. The CDR3 loop spans 14 amino acids. Trimming shortened V by 0 bases and J by 5 bases, and 8 bases separated the two germline ends. The DNA of the CDR3 is TGCGCCAGCAGTCAATCGAATCCAGAAAACATTCAGTACTTC. Its protein product is CASSQSNPENIQYF.

This chain links TRBV4-1 with TRBJ2-6; D remains ambiguous. Per germline, CDR1 MGHRA and CDR2 YSYEKL. Trimming stripped 0 bases from V and 0 bases from J, with 15 bases between. The CDR3 spans 19 residues. In DNA, the CDR3 is TGCGCCAGCAGCCAAGAAAGGTTCACCCTAGGCTCTGGGGCCAACGTCCTGACTTTC. Its translation is CASSQERFTLGSGANVLTF.

CDR3 region: CASSASGTPPYEQYF. DNA for the CDR3: TGTGCCAGCAGCGCTAGTGGGACTCCTCCCTACGAGCAGTACTTC. The chain couples TRBV9 to TRBJ2-7, with D possibly TRBD2 on 6 matching bases. CDR3 length: 15 amino acids. Trimming left V 3 bases short and J 2 bases short, with 15 bases between. CDR1 and CDR2 from the germline V gene are SGDLS and YYNGEE. The complete variable domain, with remaining parts taken from reference TRBV9 and TRBJ2-7, reads DSGVTQTPKHLITATGQRVTLRCSPRSGDLSVYWYQQSLDQGLQFLIQYYNGEERAKGNILERFSAQQFPDLHSELNLSSLELGDSALYFCASSASGTPPYEQYFGPGTRLTVT.

This clone was detected only once. The genes are TRBV9 and TRBJ2-1; weak D call: TRBD2 (6 bases). The CDR3 runs 14 residues. Trimming took off 3 bases at V and 9 bases at J, with 16 bases between the two ends. The germline gives CDR1 SGDLS, CDR2 YYNGEE. The CDR3 spells CASSGGGDYSEQFF. The CDR3 DNA reads TGTGCCAGCAGCGGGGGCGGGGATTATTCTGAGCAGTTCTTC. The full variable domain, rest sourced from reference TRBV9 and TRBJ2-1, is DSGVTQTPKHLITATGQRVTLRCSPRSGDLSVYWYQQSLDQGLQFLIQYYNGEERAKGNILERFSAQQFPDLHSELNLSSLELGDSALYFCASSGGGDYSEQFFGPGTRLTVL.

Concerning this clone: The junction departs from germline at one end; a sequencing error may be responsible. The gene calls are TRBV7-9 and TRBJ2-7, with unresolved D. The CDR3 runs to 12 residues. Germline assignment: CDR1 SEHNR and CDR2 FQNEAQ (reference sequence). The CDR3 reads CSSSLLVTEQYF. In DNA, the CDR3 is TGTTCCAGCAGCCTGCTAGTCACCGAGCAGTACTTC.

This rearrangement joins TRBV2 to TRBJ2-1; maybe TRBD2 (6 bases). The CDR3 runs to 12 residues. Germline loops: CDR1 SNHLY, CDR2 FYNNEI. Between the trimmed V and J ends, which lost 7 bases and 7 bases, there was a span of 11 bases. The DNA of the CDR3 is TGTGCCAGCATGTCTGGGGGGAATGAGCAGTTCTTC. This sequence encodes CASMSGGNEQFF.

V is TRBV6-5 and J is TRBJ2-2; no clear D. Per the germline V gene, CDR1 is MNHEY and CDR2 is SVGAGI. With 1 base removed from V and 2 bases from J, the gap between germline ends came to 5 bases. The CDR3 has 14 amino acids. DNA for the CDR3: TGTGCCAGCAGTTACTTTTCAAACACCGGGGAGCTGTTTTTT. Translating gives CASSYFSNTGELFF.

The chain uses TRBV6-6 and TRBJ2-1; D may be TRBD2 (5 bases). The V gene's germline CDR1 is MNHNY and CDR2 SVGAGI (reference sequence). This CDR3 spans 13 amino acids. Deletions cut 3 bases from V and 6 bases from J, with 9 bases between. This CDR3 reads CASSYITSNEQFF. In DNA, the CDR3 is TGTGCCAGCAGTTATATTACTAGCAATGAGCAGTTCTTC.

As concerns this clone: The same CDR3 also results from other DNA sequences found in this sample. The J gene is TRBJ1-1, the V gene TRBV5-6, with D possibly TRBD1 on 5 matching bases. From germline, CDR1 is SGHDT and CDR2 YYEEEE. The CDR3 runs 15 residues. V was clipped by 5 bases and J by 2 bases, with 16 bases between them. The CDR3 DNA sequence: TGTGCCAGCAGTCCCCATTCAGGGTTCAACACTGAAGCTTTCTTT. As protein: CASSPHSGFNTEAFF.

The chain has TRBV5-1 and TRBJ2-3, with D possibly being TRBD2 (5 bases). Trimming left V 1 base short and J 2 bases short, with 23 bases between. This CDR3 is 19 amino acids long. Germline CDR1 SGHRS, CDR2 YFSETQ. The CDR3 loop reads CASSLRLLSSPGNTDTQYF. The DNA for the CDR3 is TGCGCCAGCAGCTTGCGGCTCCTCTCTAGCCCGGGGAACACAGATACGCAGTATTTT.

The genes are TRBV5-1 and TRBJ2-2; 8 nucleotides match TRBD1. The CDR3 contains 16 residues. After removal of 4 bases from V and 1 base from J, the junction contained 6 bases not matched to a gene. In germline, CDR1 is SGHRS, CDR2 YFSETQ. CDR3 region: CASSQDRVKNTGELFF. As DNA, the CDR3 is TGCGCCAGCAGCCAGGACAGGGTGAAGAACACCGGGGAGCTGTTTTTT.

This clone was seen more than once but under ten times. The chain is built from TRBV4-1 and TRBJ1-1, with D possibly matching TRBD1 (6 bases). This CDR3 contains 16 residues. V lost 3 bases to trimming and J lost 1 base, with 15 bases between them. The V gene's germline CDR1 is MGHRA and CDR2 YSYEKL. CDR3 region: CASSQLTQGPNTEAFF. The CDR3 DNA is TGCGCCAGCAGCCAGTTAACCCAGGGGCCGAACACTGAAGCTTTCTTT.

J is TRBJ1-2 and V is TRBV19; D is ambiguous. The germline gives CDR1 LNHDA, CDR2 SQIVND (reference sequence). V dropped 6 bases and J dropped 7 bases, with 12 bases sitting between them. This CDR3 has 12 residues. The CDR3 DNA sequence: TGTGCCAGTAGCCCAACGAAGAGTGGCTACACCTTC. This translates into CASSPTKSGYTF.

The chain joins TRBV2 to TRBJ1-5; TRBD1 aligns across 9 bases. Trimming cost V 6 bases and J 5 bases; bases outside gene matches: 14. Germline V CDR1 and CDR2: SNHLY, FYNNEI. CDR3 length: 17 residues. CDR3 region: CASSSKPGQGYYQPQHF. The CDR3, as DNA: TGTGCCAGCAGCTCGAAACCGGGACAGGGTTATTATCAGCCCCAGCATTTT.

The gene calls are TRBV5-1 and TRBJ1-1; the D gene is possibly TRBD1 (6 bases). The CDR3 has 15 amino acids. V was cut by 2 bases and J by 6 bases, with 17 bases left in between. The V gene's germline CDR1 is SGHRS and CDR2 YFSETQ. CDR3 sequence reads: CASSLTQGNRAEAFF. The CDR3 DNA sequence: TGCGCCAGCAGCTTAACACAGGGAAACAGGGCTGAAGCTTTCTTT.

This chain's CDR3 is CASSQEGLGNTEAFF. In nucleotides, the CDR3 is TGCGCCAGCAGCCAAGAGGGACTAGGGAACACTGAAGCTTTCTTT. This rearrangement joins TRBV4-1 to TRBJ1-1, with D tentatively TRBD1 (5 bases). The length of the CDR3 is 15 residues. V lost 0 bases and J 1 base, leaving 9 bases between the germline ends. Germline V gene sequence: CDR1 MGHRA, CDR2 YSYEKL.

This rearrangement joins TRBV11-2 to TRBJ1-3; perhaps TRBD1 as D (5 bases). There are 15 residues in the CDR3. V lost 5 bases and J lost 0, with 11 bases in between. CDR1 and CDR2 from the germline V gene are SGHAT and FQNNGV. CDR3 nucleotide sequence: TGTGCCAGCAGCCCGGGACTGAACTCTGGAAACACCATATATTTT. Protein sequence: CASSPGLNSGNTIYF.

The chain is built from TRBV19 and TRBJ2-7; 9 bases map to TRBD2. Germline-derived CDR1 and CDR2 are LNHDA and SQIVND (reference sequence). V shed 6 bases, J shed 5 bases, and the junction held 11 bases outside the gene matches. This CDR3 has 15 residues. The CDR3 sequence is CASSNSGSGGDEQYF. CDR3 coding DNA: TGTGCCAGTAGCAATAGCGGGAGTGGTGGCGACGAGCAGTACTTC.

The J gene is TRBJ1-4, the V gene TRBV7-9, with 8 bases lining up with TRBD1. V trimming: 5 bases; J trimming: 8 bases; junction bases outside the gene matches: 7. There are 14 residues in the CDR3. Germline V CDR1 and CDR2: SEHNR, FQNEAQ (reference sequence). In DNA form, the CDR3 reads TGTGCCAGCAGCCAAGGACAGGGTCTGGAAAAACTGTTTTTT. As protein: CASSQGQGLEKLFF.

This chain connects TRBV6-5 to TRBJ2-7; possibly TRBD2 for D (5 bases). The V gene lost 4 bases and the J gene lost 9 bases, with 10 bases spanning the gap. Per germline, CDR1 MNHEY and CDR2 SVGAGI. The CDR3 is 11 residues long. The CDR3 bases are TGTGCCAGCAGTTCCGCGGGCATGCAGTACTTC. Translating gives CASSSAGMQYF.

J is TRBJ2-3 and V is TRBV4-1, with 9 positions matching TRBD2. The CDR3 covers 16 residues. J gave up 2 bases and V 0 bases, and 3 bases lay outside the gene matches. CDR1 and CDR2 from the germline V gene are MGHRA and YSYEKL. The CDR3 sequence: CASSQDSGGLTDTQYF. CDR3 in DNA: TGCGCCAGCAGCCAAGACAGCGGGGGGCTCACAGATACGCAGTATTTT.

The chain links TRBV14 to TRBJ2-1; D may be TRBD1 (7 bases). The CDR3 length is 13 residues. The V end was cut by 5 bases, the J end by 4 bases, with 9 bases between. From germline, CDR1 is SGHDN and CDR2 FVKESK. The CDR3 bases are TGTGCCAGCAGCGCGGGACAGTACAATGAGCAGTTCTTC. Translation: CASSAGQYNEQFF.